These 27 T cell receptor beta chains originate from one sample sequenced in a study of blood T cells in healthy people across ages. A second PCR of 7 to 11 cycles used a sample-barcoded 5' primer and a J-beta primer mix. MiXCR, run by TCRdb on the 5' RACE reads, gives a single entry per CDR3 protein. The sample has roughly 800,000 distinct CDR3 sequences, roughly 64% seen once; the top ten hold approximately 20%. Material for sequencing was blood. These receptors were taken from a young man in good health.

The V gene is TRBV18, the J gene TRBJ2-1; no definite D call. The germline V gene encodes CDR1 KGHSH and CDR2 LQKENI. The CDR3 extends over 14 amino acids. The V end was cut by 3 bases, the J end by 8 bases, with 14 bases between. CDR3 nucleotides: TGTGCCAGCTCACCTGGGTGGAGAGGCGATGAGCAGTTCTTC. It codes for CASSPGWRGDEQFF.

This clonotype came up a few times. V gene TRBV4-2 combines with J gene TRBJ1-6, with D maybe TRBD1 (5 bases). The CDR3 runs to 16 residues. V dropped 3 bases and J dropped 9 bases, with 18 bases sitting between them. The germline V gene has CDR1 LGHNA and CDR2 YNFKEQ. CDR3 DNA: TGTGCCAGCAGCCAGGACGGACCAGGGTTGCGTTCACCCCTCCACTTT. Translated, it gives CASSQDGPGLRSPLHF.

The chain is built from TRBV12-3 or TRBV12-4 and TRBJ2-2, with 9 nucleotides matching TRBD2. V trimming: 5 bases; J trimming: 1 base; junction bases outside the gene matches: 2. The CDR3 is made up of 15 amino acids. The CDR3 DNA reads TGTGCCAGCAGTACACTAGCGGGGAACACCGGGGAGCTGTTTTTT. Translating gives CASSTLAGNTGELFF.

The chain is built from TRBV6-2 or TRBV6-3 and TRBJ2-1; maybe TRBD2 (6 bases). Looked up from germline, CDR1 is MNHEY and CDR2 is SVGEGT. The CDR3 is 13 residues long. V lost 7 bases, J lost 10 bases, and 17 bases lay in between. The CDR3 DNA follows: TGTGCCAGCATCGGGACTTCCAAGATCGAGCAGTTCTTC. Translating gives CASIGTSKIEQFF.

This chain connects TRBV20-1 to TRBJ1-2; D gene unclear. Deletions cut 4 bases from V and 0 bases from J, with 12 bases between. Germline V gene data show CDR1 as DFQATT and CDR2 as SNEGSKA (reference sequence). The CDR3 runs to 14 residues. The DNA of the CDR3 is TGCAGTGCTATAATGACCTATTCTAACTATGGCTACACCTTC. This codes for CSAIMTYSNYGYTF.

About this clonotype itself: The germline gene is not matched at one end of the junction; a read error may be the cause. The chain employs TRBV4-1 and TRBJ2-2; D not resolved. Germline values: CDR1 MGHRA, CDR2 YSYEKL. CDR3 length: 15 amino acids. The CDR3 coding sequence is TGCGCCAGCAGCCAAACCGAAGCGAACGCCGGGGAGCTGTTTTTT. Translated: CASSQTEANAGELFF.

The V call is TRBV20-1, the J call TRBJ2-5, with 7 positions matching TRBD1. The J call may be mistaken, given a closer DNA end match to TRBJ2-7. The CDR3 extends over 15 amino acids. CDR1 is DFQATT, CDR2 SNEGSKA, per germline (reference sequence). CDR3: CSAHRTGVMTYEQYF. The DNA of the CDR3 is TGCAGTGCCCACCGGACAGGCGTAATGACCTACGAGCAGTACTTC.

The rearrangement joins TRBV4-2 to TRBJ1-1; TRBD1 matches 7 bases. CDR1 and CDR2 from the germline V gene are LGHNA and YNFKEQ. The J segment lost 3 bases and the V segment lost 1 base, leaving 5 bases of the junction unmatched. The CDR3 runs to 15 residues. The CDR3 DNA is TGTGCCAGCAGCCAAGCCCAGGGGGAGTACACTGAAGCTTTCTTT. This codes for CASSQAQGEYTEAFF.

The V and J genes are TRBV7-2 and TRBJ2-3; 8 nucleotides align to TRBD1. Germline CDR1 reads SGHTA; CDR2 reads FQGNSA. V lost 5 bases to trimming and J lost 0 bases; unmatched junction nucleotides: 4. The length of the CDR3 is 15 residues. The CDR3 DNA reads TGTGCCAGCAGCCCAGGGGGCTTAAGCACAGATACGCAGTATTTT. Its protein product is CASSPGGLSTDTQYF.

About this clonotype: A read error may produce the germline difference seen at one junction end. V and J are TRBV7-2 and TRBJ1-2; TRBD1 is a possible D gene (5 bases). Looked up from germline, CDR1 is SGHTA and CDR2 is FQGNSA. The length of the CDR3 is 14 residues. DNA of the CDR3: TGCGCCAGCAGCGCCCACGGCCAGGGCAATGGCTACACCTTC. Amino acids: CASSAHGQGNGYTF.

The CDR3: CASSSPGETYEQYF. Written as DNA, the CDR3 is TGTGCCAGCAGTTCTCCGGGAGAGACCTACGAGCAGTACTTC. The rearrangement joins TRBV28 to TRBJ2-7; weak D call: TRBD2 (6 bases). V lost 4 bases and J 2 bases, leaving 12 bases between the germline ends. CDR3 length: 14 residues. Germline assignment: CDR1 MDHEN and CDR2 SYDVKM.

The chain carries TRBV7-2 and TRBJ2-1, with D maybe TRBD2 (6 bases). CDR3 size: 13 residues. The V gene lost 1 base and the J gene lost 14 bases, with 15 bases spanning the gap. Germline V gives CDR1 SGHTA, CDR2 FQGNSA. The CDR3 sequence: CASSLETSRSKFF. The CDR3, as DNA: TGTGCCAGCAGCTTAGAAACTAGCAGGTCAAAGTTCTTC.

V and J are TRBV5-1 and TRBJ1-1; D is perhaps TRBD1 (6 bases). Trimming pared 4 bases from V and 5 bases from J, leaving 9 bases between. The CDR3 spans 12 residues. The V gene's germline CDR1 is SGHRS and CDR2 YFSETQ. The CDR3 nucleotides read TGCGCCAGCAGCCAACAGGGAACTGAAGCTTTCTTT. Protein sequence: CASSQQGTEAFF.

This sequence joins TRBV5-4 and TRBJ2-5, with TRBD1 identical over 10 bases. The CDR3 spans 14 residues. The ends lost 5 bases at V and 3 bases at J; junction bases unmatched: 4. Germline V gives CDR1 SGHNT, CDR2 YYREEE (reference sequence). The CDR3 reads CASSRQGAEETQYF. DNA for the CDR3: TGTGCCAGCAGTCGACAGGGGGCAGAAGAGACCCAGTACTTC.

The chain couples TRBV7-9 to TRBJ1-4, with D maybe TRBD1 (6 bases). The germline V and J ends were trimmed by 11 bases and 3 bases, with 10 bases remaining between them. The CDR3 is made up of 12 amino acids. Looked up from germline, CDR1 is SEHNR and CDR2 is FQNEAQ (reference sequence). CDR3 sequence (DNA): TGTGCCTGGGGGGCACCTAATGAAAAACTGTTTTTT. This translates into CAWGAPNEKLFF.

The chain has TRBV12-3 or TRBV12-4 and TRBJ2-5; the match to TRBD2 covers 12 bases. This CDR3 spans 16 amino acids. J was trimmed by 2 bases and V by 5 bases; bases with no gene match: 6. This chain's CDR3 is CASSARTSGKQETQYF. The CDR3 region has the DNA TGTGCCAGCAGTGCGAGGACTAGCGGGAAGCAAGAGACCCAGTACTTC.

The chain carries TRBV12-3 or TRBV12-4 and TRBJ1-3; D remains ambiguous. The CDR3 runs to 14 residues. Trimming removed 4 bases from V and 3 bases from J, with 10 bases in between. This CDR3 is CASSSGIFGNTIYF. The CDR3 bases are TGTGCCAGCAGTTCAGGCATTTTTGGAAACACCATATATTTT.

The J gene is TRBJ2-5, the V gene TRBV20-1, with 9 bases matching TRBD2. With 3 bases clipped from V and 0 bases from J, the junction kept 8 bases outside the gene matches. The V gene's germline CDR1 is DFQATT and CDR2 SNEGSKA (reference sequence). CDR3 length: 16 residues. CDR3 nucleotides: TGCAGTGCTAGTGGTTGGGCTAGCGGGAACCAAGAGACCCAGTACTTC. Protein product: CSASGWASGNQETQYF.

The chain carries TRBV6-2 or TRBV6-3 and TRBJ1-4, with D perhaps TRBD1 (6 bases). Per the germline V gene, CDR1 is MNHEY and CDR2 is SVGEGT. The V end was cut by 4 bases, the J end by 3 bases, with 15 bases between. The CDR3 length is 16 residues. CDR3 amino acids: CASSSPRDKSNEKLFF. The CDR3, as DNA: TGTGCCAGCAGTTCCCCCCGGGACAAATCTAATGAAAAACTGTTTTTT.

The chain couples TRBV28 to TRBJ1-6; 9 nucleotides line up with TRBD1. Unmatched junction bases numbered 9, after V lost 4 bases and J lost 11 bases. Germline V gives CDR1 MDHEN, CDR2 SYDVKM. This CDR3 region has 15 residues. The chain's CDR3 is CASSYQGQGPPPLHF. In nucleotides, the CDR3 is TGTGCCAGCAGTTACCAGGGACAGGGTCCTCCACCCCTCCACTTT.

This clonotype came up a few times. The chain recombines TRBV7-2 with TRBJ1-2; D remains ambiguous. Germline CDR1 reads SGHTA; CDR2 reads FQGNSA. V was clipped by 5 bases and J by 4 bases, with 14 bases between them. The CDR3 is 14 residues long. In DNA form, the CDR3 reads TGTGCCAGCAGCCCCCTCGCGCAGGCCTATGGCTACACCTTC. Translating it yields CASSPLAQAYGYTF.

This sequence joins TRBV7-9 and TRBJ2-1, with D perhaps matching TRBD1 (6 bases). Trimming removed 9 bases at V and 8 bases at J, with 17 bases between. The CDR3 has 13 residues. Germline V gene data show CDR1 as SEHNR and CDR2 as FQNEAQ (reference sequence). For the CDR3, the DNA is TGTGCCAGATCTGGGGACAATCAGCATGAGCAGTTCTTC. Its translation: CARSGDNQHEQFF.

The V call is TRBV20-1, the J call TRBJ2-3; 11 bases match TRBD1. V was pared by 4 bases and J by 5 bases, with 11 bases of the junction left unmatched. The germline gives CDR1 DFQATT, CDR2 SNEGSKA (reference sequence). This CDR3 region has 16 residues. In nucleotides, the CDR3 is TGCAGTGCTAACCCCCCCTTGGGACAGGGGGAAGATACGCAGTATTTT. Its protein is CSANPPLGQGEDTQYF.

The chain couples TRBV5-1 to TRBJ2-1; 14 bases are shared with TRBD2. Trimming cost V 0 bases and J 5 bases; bases outside gene matches: 7. CDR1 is SGHRS, CDR2 YFSETQ, per germline. The CDR3 contains 18 residues. Written as DNA, the CDR3 is TGCGCCAGCAGCTTGGGACTAGCGGGGGGGCTGATCGACAATGAGCAGTTCTTC. This encodes CASSLGLAGGLIDNEQFF.

This chain joins TRBV6-2 or TRBV6-3 and TRBJ1-5; 7 bases fit TRBD1. The CDR3 is 14 amino acids. The germline V gene has CDR1 MNHEY and CDR2 SVGEGT. Trimming at V came to 7 bases and at J to 3 bases, leaving 6 bases not matched to a gene. The CDR3 nucleotides read TGTGCCAGCAAGCAGACAGGGACCAATCAGCCCCAGCATTTT. Translated, it gives CASKQTGTNQPQHF.

The chain is built from TRBV2 and TRBJ2-5; 9 bases fit TRBD1. CDR3 size: 16 residues. V gave up 3 bases and J gave up 5 bases; unmatched junction bases: 10. Germline CDR1 and CDR2: SNHLY and FYNNEI. In DNA form, the CDR3 reads TGTGCCAGCAGTGATGCCAGGGACAGGGCTTCTGAGACCCAGTACTTC. This codes for CASSDARDRASETQYF.

V usage is TRBV12-3 or TRBV12-4 and J usage is TRBJ2-7; no clear D. This CDR3 has 16 amino acids. V dropped 5 bases and J dropped 2 bases, with 19 bases sitting between them. CDR3 nucleotides: TGTGCCAGCAGTCCAAGACCTCTCTCGGGCACCTACGAGCAGTACTTC. It translates to CASSPRPLSGTYEQYF.